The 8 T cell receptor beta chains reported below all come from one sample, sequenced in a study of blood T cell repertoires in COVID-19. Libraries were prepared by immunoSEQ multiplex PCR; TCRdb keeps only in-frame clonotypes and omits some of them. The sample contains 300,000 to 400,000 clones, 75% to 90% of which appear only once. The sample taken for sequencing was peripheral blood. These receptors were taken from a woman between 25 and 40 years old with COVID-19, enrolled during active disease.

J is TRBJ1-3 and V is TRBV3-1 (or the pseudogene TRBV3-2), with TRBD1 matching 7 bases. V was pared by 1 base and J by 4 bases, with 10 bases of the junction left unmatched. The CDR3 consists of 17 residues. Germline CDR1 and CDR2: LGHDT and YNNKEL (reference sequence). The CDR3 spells CASSQGLQGLWGNTIYF. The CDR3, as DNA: TGTGCCAGCAGCCAAGGGCTACAGGGGTTGTGGGGAAACACCATATATTTT.

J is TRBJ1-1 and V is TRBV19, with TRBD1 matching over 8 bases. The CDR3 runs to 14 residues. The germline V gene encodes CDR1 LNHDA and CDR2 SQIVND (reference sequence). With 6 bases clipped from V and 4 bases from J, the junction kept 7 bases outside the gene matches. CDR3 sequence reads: CASSPQGVFTEAFF. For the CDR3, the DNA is TGTGCCAGTAGCCCACAGGGGGTGTTCACTGAAGCTTTCTTT.

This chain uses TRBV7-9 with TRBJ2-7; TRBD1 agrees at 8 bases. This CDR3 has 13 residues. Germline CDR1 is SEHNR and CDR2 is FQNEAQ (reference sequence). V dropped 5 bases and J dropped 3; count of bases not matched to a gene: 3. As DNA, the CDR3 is TGTGCCAGCAGCGAGGGACAGGACTACGAGCAGTACTTC. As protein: CASSEGQDYEQYF.

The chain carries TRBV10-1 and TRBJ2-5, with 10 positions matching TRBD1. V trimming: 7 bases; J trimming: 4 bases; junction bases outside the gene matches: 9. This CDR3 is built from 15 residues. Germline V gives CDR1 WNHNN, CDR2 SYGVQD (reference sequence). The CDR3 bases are TGCGCCAGCATTACCGACAGGGGGCTTATAGAGACCCAGTACTTC. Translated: CASITDRGLIETQYF.

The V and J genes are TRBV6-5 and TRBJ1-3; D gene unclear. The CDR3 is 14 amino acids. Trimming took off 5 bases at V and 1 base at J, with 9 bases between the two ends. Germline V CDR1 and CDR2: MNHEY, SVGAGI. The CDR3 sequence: CASSPFLSGNTIYF. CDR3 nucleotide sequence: TGTGCCAGCAGTCCCTTTCTATCTGGAAACACCATATATTTT.

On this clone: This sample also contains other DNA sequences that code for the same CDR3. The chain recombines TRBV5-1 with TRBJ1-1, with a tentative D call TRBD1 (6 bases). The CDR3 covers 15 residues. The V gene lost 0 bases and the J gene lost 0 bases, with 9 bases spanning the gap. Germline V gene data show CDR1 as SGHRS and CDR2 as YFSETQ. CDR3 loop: CASSLDRAMNTEAFF. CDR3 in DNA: TGCGCCAGCAGCTTGGACAGGGCTATGAACACTGAAGCTTTCTTT. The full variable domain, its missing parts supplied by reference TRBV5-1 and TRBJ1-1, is KAGVTQTPRYLIKTRGQQVTLSCSPISGHRSVSWYQQTPGQGLQFLFEYFSETQRNKGNFPGRFSGRQFSNSRSEMNVSTLELGDSALYLCASSLDRAMNTEAFFGQGTRLTVV.

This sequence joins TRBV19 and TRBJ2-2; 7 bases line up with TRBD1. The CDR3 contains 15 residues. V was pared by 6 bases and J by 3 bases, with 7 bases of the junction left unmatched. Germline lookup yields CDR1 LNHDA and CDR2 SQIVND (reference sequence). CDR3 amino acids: CASRQQGSDTGELFF. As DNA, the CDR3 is TGTGCCAGTAGGCAACAGGGGTCGGACACCGGGGAGCTGTTTTTT.

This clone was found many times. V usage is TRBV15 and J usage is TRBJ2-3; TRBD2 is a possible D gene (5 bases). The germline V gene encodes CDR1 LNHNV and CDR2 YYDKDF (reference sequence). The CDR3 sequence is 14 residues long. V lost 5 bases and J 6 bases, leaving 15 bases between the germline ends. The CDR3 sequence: CATSALDSRDTQYF. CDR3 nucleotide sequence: TGTGCCACCAGCGCACTAGATTCGAGGGATACGCAGTATTTT. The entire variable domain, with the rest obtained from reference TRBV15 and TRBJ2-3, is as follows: DAMVIQNPRYQVTQFGKPVTLSCSQTLNHNVMYWYQQKSSQAPKLLFHYYDKDFNNEADTPDNFQSRRPNTSFCFLDIRSPGLGDTAMYLCATSALDSRDTQYFGPGTRLTVL.